This T cell receptor (beta chain) comes out of a study of cytomegalovirus exposure and HLA in healthy donors. On the study more broadly: Per a later analysis, the 666 first-cohort and some 110 validation repertoires shared one platform.

The CDR3 is 14 amino acids. V shed 4 bases and J 1 base; nucleotides not matched to a gene: 6. Germline CDR1 is GTSNPN and CDR2 is SVGIG (reference sequence). The repertoire was sequenced with immunoSEQ multiplex PCR; TCRdb's copy has only in-frame clones and lacks some. Of fewer than 300,000 clones in the sample, roughly 90% are singletons; the top ten hold 0.92%. Study-level points and caveats: Cytomegalovirus status was reportedly diagnosed by the classifier with high specificity and sensitivity. That first-cohort TCR clusters tended to co-occur in the roughly 130 validation repertoires was found in a later analysis.

In the case of this clone: Its antigen remains unidentified.

An approximately 120-subject validation cohort, separate from the approximately 670-subject first cohort, supplied the donors. The rearrangement uses TRBV30 and TRBJ2-5, with 7 bases fitting TRBD1. The receptor's source is a woman between 18 and 29 years old in good health and CMV-seronegative. The sample was PBMCs. This CDR3 reads CAWNRDRAQETQYF. As DNA, the CDR3 is TGTGCCTGGAACCGCGACAGGGCCCAAGAGACCCAGTACTTC.